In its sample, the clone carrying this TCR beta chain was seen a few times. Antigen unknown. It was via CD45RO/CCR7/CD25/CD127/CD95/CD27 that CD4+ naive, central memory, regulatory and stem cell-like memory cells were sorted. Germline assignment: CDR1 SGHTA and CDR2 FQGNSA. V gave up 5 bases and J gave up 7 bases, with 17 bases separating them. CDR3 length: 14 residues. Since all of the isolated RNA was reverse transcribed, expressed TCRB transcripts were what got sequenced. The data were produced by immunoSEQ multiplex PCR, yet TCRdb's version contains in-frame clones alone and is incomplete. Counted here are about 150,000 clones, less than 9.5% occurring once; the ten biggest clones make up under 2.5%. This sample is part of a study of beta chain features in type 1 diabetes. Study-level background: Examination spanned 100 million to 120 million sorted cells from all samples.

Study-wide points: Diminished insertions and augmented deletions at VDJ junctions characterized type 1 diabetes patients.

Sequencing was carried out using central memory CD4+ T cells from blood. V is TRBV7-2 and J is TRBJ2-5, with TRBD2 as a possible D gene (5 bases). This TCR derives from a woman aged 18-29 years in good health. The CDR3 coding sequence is TGTGCCAGCAGCGGACGGACTGCGCTCCGGACCCAGTACTTC. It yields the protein CASSGRTALRTQYF.